Sequencing of this T cell receptor (beta chain) was carried out in a study of T cell responses to AZD1222 COVID-19 vaccine. The study, taken as a whole, reports: The donors showed a predominance of white British ancestry and of females, with possible underestimation of clonal diversity. Repertoires were collected only later (after the peak T cell response had occurred). With two AZD1222 doses given, Spike-specific TCR breadth and depth both rose.

Generated by immunoSEQ multiplex PCR, the TCRdb table keeps only in-frame clones and is missing some. The profile shows 130,000 to 150,000 clones, roughly nine tenths of them singletons. This clone was seen a single time. Its cognate antigen is unknown. The germline CDR1 and CDR2 sequences are SGDLS and YYNGEE. The ends lost 3 bases at V and 5 bases at J; junction bases unmatched: 3. The CDR3 runs 14 residues. The clonotype originates from an adult who received the AZD1222 COVID-19 vaccine. J is TRBJ1-5 and V is TRBV9; 9 bases are a match to TRBD1. Specimen: peripheral blood, collected 28 days after the second AZD1222 dose. The CDR3 loop reads CASSAGQGDQPQHF. The DNA of the CDR3 is TGTGCCAGCAGCGCGGGACAGGGCGATCAGCCCCAGCATTTT.